This TCR beta chain comes out of a study of shared clonotypes between healthy human individuals. Original methodology: Quality scores were absent from the junction-only immunoSEQ sequences, so filtering differed. TCRdb keeps only in-frame clones here, not all; method: immunoSEQ multiplex PCR. The V and J calls and clone size come from that table; D and trimming were worked out from the DNA. Of about 480,000 clones in the sample, almost 80% were seen once. Germline lookup yields CDR1 MDHEN and CDR2 SYDVKM. The CDR3 sequence is 17 residues long. V lost 5 bases, J lost 4 bases, and 8 bases stayed unmatched.

Sequences were obtained from PBMCs. The chain employs TRBV28 and TRBJ2-3; 14 positions agree with TRBD2. The receptor's source is a woman in her thirties or forties in good health. Some clones in this sample may be carry-over from other donors' samples. CDR3 region: CASSPEGLAGVSDTQYF. CDR3 nucleotides: TGTGCCAGCAGTCCTGAGGGACTAGCGGGAGTGTCAGATACGCAGTATTTT.